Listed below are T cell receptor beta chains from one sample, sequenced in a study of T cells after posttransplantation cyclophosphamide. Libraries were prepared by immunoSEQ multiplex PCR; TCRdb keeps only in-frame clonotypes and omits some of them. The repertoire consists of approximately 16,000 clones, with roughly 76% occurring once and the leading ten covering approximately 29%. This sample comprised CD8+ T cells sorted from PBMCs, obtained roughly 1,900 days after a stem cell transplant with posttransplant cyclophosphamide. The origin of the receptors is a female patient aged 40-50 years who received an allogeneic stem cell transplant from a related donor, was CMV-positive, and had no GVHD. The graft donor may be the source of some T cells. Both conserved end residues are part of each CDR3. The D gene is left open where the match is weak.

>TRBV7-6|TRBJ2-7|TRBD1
CASSSVTGGYEQYF
TGTGCCAGCAGCTCAGTAACAGGGGGATACGAGCAGTACTTC
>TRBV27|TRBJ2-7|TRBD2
CASSLSGGGPSYEQYF
TGTGCCAGCAGTTTATCGGGCGGGGGGCCCTCCTACGAGCAGTACTTC
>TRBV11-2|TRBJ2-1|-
CASSLEAASNEQFF
TGTGCCAGCAGCTTAGAAGCTGCCTCCAATGAGCAGTTCTTC
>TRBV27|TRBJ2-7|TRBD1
CASSPRDRGFSYEQYF
TGTGCCAGCAGTCCCCGGGACAGGGGGTTTTCCTACGAGCAGTACTTC
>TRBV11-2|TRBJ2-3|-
CASSSSTDTQYF
TGTGCCAGCAGCTCTAGCACAGATACGCAGTATTTT
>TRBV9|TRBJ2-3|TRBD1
CASSGGQGRDTQYF
TGTGCCAGCAGCGGAGGACAGGGTAGAGATACGCAGTATTTT
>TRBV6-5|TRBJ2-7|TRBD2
CASSYSSGGFYEQYF
TGTGCCAGCAGTTACTCTAGCGGGGGTTTTTACGAGCAGTACTTC
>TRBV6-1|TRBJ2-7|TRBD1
CARGVGTGSYEQYF
TGTGCCAGAGGGGTCGGGACAGGGTCCTACGAGCAGTACTTC
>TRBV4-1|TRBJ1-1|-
CASSQDTGLNTEAFF
TGCGCCAGCAGCCAAGATACAGGACTGAACACTGAAGCTTTCTTT
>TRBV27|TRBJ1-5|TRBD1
CASRRGQGNQPQHF
TGTGCCAGCAGGCGCGGACAGGGTAATCAGCCCCAGCATTTT
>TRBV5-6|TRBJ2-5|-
CASSLFVRSETQYF
TGTGCCAGCAGCTTGTTCGTTAGATCAGAGACCCAGTACTTC